The 9 T cell receptor beta chains given below trace back to one sample, sequenced in a study of blood T cell repertoires in COVID-19. This table comes from immunoSEQ multiplex PCR, and its TCRdb copy is limited to in-frame clones, with some not included. Among 210,000 or so clones listed, more than 75% were seen once. Sequences were obtained from peripheral blood. The receptors stem from a man in his forties with active or convalescent COVID-19.

This chain links TRBV27 with TRBJ2-7; perhaps TRBD1 as D (6 bases). The CDR3 has 14 residues. V lost 6 bases to trimming and J lost 1 base, with 13 bases between them. Per germline, CDR1 MNHEY and CDR2 SMNVEV (reference sequence). As DNA, the CDR3 is TGTGCCAGCAGCACGGTACAGGGTTCCTACGAGCAGTACTTC. Protein sequence: CASSTVQGSYEQYF.

V gene TRBV19 combines with J gene TRBJ2-7; D gene uncertain. The CDR3 is 13 residues long. Germline V gene sequence: CDR1 LNHDA, CDR2 SQIVND (reference sequence). The germline V and J ends were trimmed by 3 bases and 5 bases, with 11 bases remaining between them. The CDR3: CASSISRIHEQYF. The CDR3 DNA reads TGTGCCAGTAGTATTTCTAGAATCCACGAGCAGTACTTC.

This clone was seen a few times. Other DNA sequences of this sample code for an identical CDR3. V is TRBV18 and J is TRBJ2-7, with TRBD2 matching over 10 bases. Germline trimming cut 3 bases from V and 3 bases from J; bases unmatched to any gene: 2. The germline V gene encodes CDR1 KGHSH and CDR2 LQKENI. The CDR3 is made up of 14 amino acids. The CDR3 DNA reads TGTGCCAGCTCACCCGGACTAGCGGACTACGAGCAGTACTTC. Its protein product is CASSPGLADYEQYF.

The chain joins TRBV10-3 to TRBJ2-1; D perhaps matches TRBD1 (5 bases). The ends were cut back, 6 bases at V and 5 bases at J, with 14 bases in the middle. Germline V gene data show CDR1 as ENHRY and CDR2 as SYGVKD. CDR3 size: 14 residues. This CDR3 is CAIRGGSRDNEQFF. The CDR3 region has the DNA TGTGCCATCAGGGGCGGTTCCAGGGACAATGAGCAGTTCTTC.

The rearrangement joins TRBV27 to TRBJ1-2; D is perhaps TRBD1 (6 bases). The CDR3 runs to 13 residues. Trimming took 5 bases from V and 5 from J, leaving 12 bases between them. Germline CDR1 is MNHEY and CDR2 is SMNVEV (reference sequence). The CDR3 nucleotides are TGTGCCAGCAGTCCGCGGACAGCGTATGGCTACACCTTC. Translating gives CASSPRTAYGYTF.

Points on this clone: This CDR3 is also generated by other DNA sequences in the sample. The CDR3 loop reads CASSLAGRGETQYF. CDR3 sequence (DNA): TGTGCCAGCAGCTTAGCGGGAAGGGGAGAGACCCAGTACTTC. This chain connects TRBV7-3 to TRBJ2-5; TRBD2 might be the D (6 bases). There are 14 residues in the CDR3. V was clipped by 2 bases and J by 4 bases, with 11 bases between them. In germline, CDR1 is SGHTA, CDR2 FQGTGA.

The rearrangement links TRBV19 to TRBJ2-7; 7 bases fit TRBD1. The CDR3 runs 15 residues. Germline CDR1 reads LNHDA; CDR2 reads SQIVND (reference sequence). With 6 bases clipped from V and 3 bases from J, the junction kept 11 bases outside the gene matches. The CDR3 is CASSHSLGQSYEQYF. DNA of the CDR3: TGTGCCAGTAGCCATAGCCTGGGACAGAGCTACGAGCAGTACTTC.

The chain has TRBV9 and TRBJ1-5; TRBD1 matches 7 bases. CDR3 length equals 15 residues. Germline CDR1 SGDLS, CDR2 YYNGEE. J gave up 5 bases and V 2 bases, and 7 bases lay outside the gene matches. The CDR3 DNA reads TGTGCCAGCAGCGTCGCCCCAGGGGGAGATCAGCCCCAGCATTTT. Translation gives CASSVAPGGDQPQHF.

V is TRBV9 and J is TRBJ1-4; 7 bases are shared with TRBD1. The germline CDR1 and CDR2 sequences are SGDLS and YYNGEE. The junction had 11 bases not matched to a gene; V was cut back by 3 bases and J by 6 bases. CDR3 length equals 16 residues. CDR3 residues: CASSEIATGIYEKLFF. CDR3 bases: TGTGCCAGCAGCGAGATTGCGACAGGGATTTATGAAAAACTGTTTTTT.